The rows below give T cell receptor beta chains drawn from one sample of a study of PD-1 blockade in classical Hodgkin lymphoma. The repertoire was sequenced with immunoSEQ multiplex PCR; TCRdb's copy has only in-frame clones and lacks some. The sample yields about 85,000 clones, over 90% seen once. The sample in question was peripheral blood mononuclear cells (PBMCs), obtained before the second cycle of nivolumab. The receptor set was obtained from a human donor with classical Hodgkin lymphoma. Both conserved end residues are part of each CDR3. A D gene is named only where the DNA matches it firmly. Some rows have no size entry. The others give once, few or many, or a class for an expanded clone.

v_call	d_call	clone_size	j_call	cdr3_nt	cdr3_aa
TRBV4-1	-	-	TRBJ2-1	TGCGCCAGCAGCCAAGAATGGGGGTGGAATGAGCAGTTCTTC	CASSQEWGWNEQFF
TRBV18	-	-	TRBJ2-5	TGTGCCAGCTCTCCATCGACTAGTATTCCCATAGAGACCCAGTACTTC	CASSPSTSIPIETQYF
TRBV27	TRBD1	-	TRBJ1-2	TGTGCCAGCAGTTTAGCCCCAAGGAGGACAGGGAACTATGGCTACACCTTC	CASSLAPRRTGNYGYTF
TRBV19	TRBD1	once	TRBJ1-5	TGTGCCAGTAGTATTAAATCGACAGGGAGGAATCAGCCCCAGCATTTT	CASSIKSTGRNQPQHF
TRBV28	TRBD2	-	TRBJ2-2	TGTGCCAGCAGTTTGGCTAGCGGGATACGCGACGGGGAGCTGTTTTTT	CASSLASGIRDGELFF
TRBV6-6	-	-	TRBJ2-5	TGTGCCAGCAGTTACGGGGAACAAGAGACCCAGTACTTC	CASSYGEQETQYF
TRBV30	-	-	TRBJ2-5	TGTGCCTGGAGGACCCTGTGGGGGCAAGAGACCCAGTACTTC	CAWRTLWGQETQYF
TRBV18	TRBD1	-	TRBJ2-2	TGTGCCAGCTCACCCAGAGGGACAGGGGCGAACACCGGGGAGCTGTTTTTT	CASSPRGTGANTGELFF
TRBV28	-	-	TRBJ2-7	TGTGCCAGCAGTTTTTCTGGGGTGTACGAGCAGTACTTC	CASSFSGVYEQYF
TRBV27	TRBD1	-	TRBJ1-2	TGCGCCAGCAGTCCAAACGGGGACAGTTTTTATGGCTACACCTTC	CASSPNGDSFYGYTF
TRBV5-1	-	few	TRBJ2-1	TGCGCCGGGCGGCTGCTGGCTTACAATGAGCAGTTCTTC	CAGRLLAYNEQFF
TRBV28	TRBD1	-	TRBJ2-7	TGTGCCAGCAGTTCCCAGACAGGGGGCCTTAGCTCCTACGAGCAGTACTTC	CASSSQTGGLSSYEQYF
TRBV7-3	-	-	TRBJ2-2	TGTGCCAGCAGCTTAAGTTCCCACGGGGAGCTGTTTTTT	CASSLSSHGELFF
TRBV5-1	TRBD1	-	TRBJ1-2	TGCGCCAGCAGCTATGACAGGGACTATGGCTACACCTTC	CASSYDRDYGYTF
TRBV10-3	-	-	TRBJ2-7	TGTGCCACCCGGACTGTGCCTCATGAATACGAGCAGTACTTC	CATRTVPHEYEQYF
TRBV20-1	-	once	TRBJ1-4	TGCAGTGCCTGGAGGGAAAAACTGTTTTTT	CSAWREKLFF
TRBV28	-	-	TRBJ2-7	TGTGCCAGCAGTTTAGTGGACCTCTACGAGCAGTACTTC	CASSLVDLYEQYF
TRBV19	TRBD1	-	TRBJ2-5	TGTGCCAGTAGTACAGGACAGGGGGCGGGTCAAGAGACCCAGTACTTC	CASSTGQGAGQETQYF
TRBV5-1	TRBD2	-	TRBJ2-1	TGCGCCAGCAGCCTGCTGGGGGGGAATGAGCAGTTCTTC	CASSLLGGNEQFF
TRBV5-4	TRBD1	-	TRBJ1-2	TGTGCCAGCAGCTTACTGGGGACAGTGGGCTACACCTTC	CASSLLGTVGYTF
TRBV29-1	-	-	TRBJ2-1	TGCAGCGTTGAATTTGGCCTAGCTGGGCAGTTCTTC	CSVEFGLAGQFF
TRBV28	TRBD1	-	TRBJ1-1	TGTGCCAGCAGCACCGGGACAGGGGGCCGGAACACTGAAGCTTTCTTT	CASSTGTGGRNTEAFF
TRBV6-5	-	-	TRBJ1-2	TGTGCCAGCTCGAAACTGGGGGCGGACTATGGCTACACCTTC	CASSKLGADYGYTF
TRBV20-1	-	once	TRBJ2-3	TGCAGTGCTAGGGTCGTTGATACGCAGTATTTT	CSARVVDTQYF
TRBV5-4	TRBD2	-	TRBJ2-5	TGTGCCAGCAGCTTGGCGGGACTAGCGGGAGGTTGGGAGACCCAGTACTTC	CASSLAGLAGGWETQYF
TRBV30	TRBD1	-	TRBJ1-4	TGTGCCTGGAGTGTACCGGACAGGGCTAATGAAAAACTGTTTTTT	CAWSVPDRANEKLFF
TRBV6-5	-	-	TRBJ1-2	TGTGCCAGCCGATCTATGGGATTTAACTATGGCTACACCTTC	CASRSMGFNYGYTF
TRBV7-9	TRBD1	-	TRBJ2-7	TGTGCCAGCAGCTCTCTAGGGACAGGCCCCACCTACGAGCAGTACTTC	CASSSLGTGPTYEQYF
TRBV25-1	TRBD1	-	TRBJ2-1	TGTGCCAGCAGTGCTCCGGGACAGGGTTACAATGAGCAGTTCTTC	CASSAPGQGYNEQFF
TRBV6-1	-	once	TRBJ1-2	TGTGCCAGCAGCCGGGACGGACGAGATAACTATGGCTACACCTTC	CASSRDGRDNYGYTF
TRBV5-4	TRBD1	-	TRBJ2-1	TGTGCCAGCAGCCCCGGACAGGTCCATAGCTCCTACAATGAGCAGTTCTTC	CASSPGQVHSSYNEQFF
TRBV6-5	-	-	TRBJ2-7	TGTGCCAGCAGTTACCCCGGGGACGAGCAGTACTTC	CASSYPGDEQYF
TRBV7-3	TRBD1	-	TRBJ2-3	TGTGCCAGCAGCTCCGAGACAGGGTTAAGCACAGATACGCAGTATTTT	CASSSETGLSTDTQYF
TRBV29-1	TRBD1	-	TRBJ2-2	TGCAGCGTGATTGACAGGGGAGGTAACACCGGGGAGCTGTTTTTT	CSVIDRGGNTGELFF
TRBV18	-	-	TRBJ2-7	TGTGCCAGCTCACCACTTCCGGAAGCCTACGAGCAGTACTTC	CASSPLPEAYEQYF
TRBV27	-	once	TRBJ1-5	TGTGCCAGCAGGCTAACAGGGAGAGTTCAGCCCCAGCATTTT	CASRLTGRVQPQHF
TRBV25-1	TRBD2	-	TRBJ2-7	TGTGCCAGCAGTGAATCCTCTAGCGGTAACTACGAGCAGTACTTC	CASSESSSGNYEQYF
TRBV6-6	-	-	TRBJ1-5	TGTGCCAGCAGTTACTCGATGGGAGATCAGCCCCAGCATTTT	CASSYSMGDQPQHF
TRBV6-1	-	-	TRBJ1-1	TGTGCCAGCACCTTCGAGGGATTCGGTGAAGCTTTCTTT	CASTFEGFGEAFF
TRBV29-1	-	-	TRBJ2-1	TGCAGCGTTGGGCTAAACAATGAGCAGTTCTTC	CSVGLNNEQFF
TRBV5-1	-	-	TRBJ2-7	TGCGCCAGCAGCTCAAACAGGCCCTACGAGCAGTACTTC	CASSSNRPYEQYF
TRBV6-5	TRBD1	-	TRBJ2-5	TGTGCCAGCAGTTACTTGGGGACAGAAGAAGAGACCCAGTACTTC	CASSYLGTEEETQYF
TRBV6-4	-	-	TRBJ2-1	TGTGCCAGCAGTGACTCGATCTCGGCTAGCTTACATGAGCAGTTCTTC	CASSDSISASLHEQFF
TRBV6-5	-	once	TRBJ1-3	TGTGCCAGCAGTTACACGGGCTCTGGAAACACCATATATTTT	CASSYTGSGNTIYF
TRBV6-5	TRBD1	-	TRBJ2-7	TGTGCCAGCAGCGGAAGGACAGGGGGCTGGAAGCAGTACTTC	CASSGRTGGWKQYF
TRBV4-2	-	-	TRBJ2-3	TGTGCCAGCAGCCAAGATCCTACCCGCACAGATACGCAGTATTTT	CASSQDPTRTDTQYF
TRBV11-2	-	-	TRBJ2-7	TGTGCCAGCAGCTTACACGAGCAGTACTTC	CASSLHEQYF
TRBV15	TRBD1	-	TRBJ2-1	TGTGCCACCAGCAGTTACCGGGACAGGGATTACAATGAGCAGTTCTTC	CATSSYRDRDYNEQFF